This paragraph covers one TCR beta chain sequence. The target antigen is unknown. This record belongs to a study of human T cells and chemical hapten exposure. Study results and limitations: Sensitizing to DPC left TCRs with a frequency above 1 in 1000 unaltered. Compared with pre-sensitization or healthy control sets, expanded TCRs clustered more.

As to time point: patch test 1, 2 weeks after DPC sensitization. Treatment noted: therapeutic diphenylcyclopropenone sensitization with weekly scalp DPC. Total RNA extraction was carried out from unfractionated whole blood. Within the library, unique molecular identifiers were attached to each individual cDNA molecule. TCRdb independently ran MiXCR on the RACE reads; one entry per CDR3 protein. Among over 50,000 distinct CDR3 sequences, 9.5% to 11% were seen once, and the ten largest hold approximately 2%. V lost 2 bases and J lost 3; bases outside the gene matches: 2. Germline CDR1 SQVTM, CDR2 ANQGSEA. This CDR3 contains 15 residues.

The starting material was whole blood, obtained in connection with sensitization to the hapten diphenylcyclopropenone (DPC). The TCR comes from a woman aged 40 to 50 with alopecia areata. Some clones in this sample may be carry-over from other donors' samples. The V call is TRBV29-1, the J call TRBJ2-1, with 12 bases aligning to TRBD2. DNA of the CDR3: TGCAGCGTTGAATCGACTAGCGGGGGCTACAATGAGCAGTTCTTC. It is translated as CSVESTSGGYNEQFF.